The present TCR beta chain was sequenced within a study of T-cell memory formation after mild COVID-19. Study conclusions and caveats: Contracting clones from day 15 to 85 showed balanced CD4/CD8; later expanders favored CD4+. Second-wave clones with a day 37 peak had unconfirmed SARS-CoV-2 specificity.

This clonotype occurred a few times. What it recognizes is unknown. TCRdb called the 5' RACE reads again in MiXCR, with one record for every CDR3 protein. The data show roughly 250,000 distinct CDR3 sequences, 15% to 20% seen once. CDR3 length equals 13 residues. Trimming removed 8 bases from V and 7 bases from J; junction bases left unmatched: 9. This receptor was obtained from a man between 18 and 35 years old who had mild COVID-19 (a few samples of this study predate the infection). Cell type and time point are not known. The rearrangement joins TRBV12-3 or TRBV12-4 to TRBJ1-1, with TRBD1 identical over 8 bases. Sequenced sample: PBMCs or a T cell subset sorted from them (not recorded which). As DNA, the CDR3 is TGTGCCAGCGTAGCCCCAGGGGGCATTGAAGCTTTCTTT. This encodes CASVAPGGIEAFF.